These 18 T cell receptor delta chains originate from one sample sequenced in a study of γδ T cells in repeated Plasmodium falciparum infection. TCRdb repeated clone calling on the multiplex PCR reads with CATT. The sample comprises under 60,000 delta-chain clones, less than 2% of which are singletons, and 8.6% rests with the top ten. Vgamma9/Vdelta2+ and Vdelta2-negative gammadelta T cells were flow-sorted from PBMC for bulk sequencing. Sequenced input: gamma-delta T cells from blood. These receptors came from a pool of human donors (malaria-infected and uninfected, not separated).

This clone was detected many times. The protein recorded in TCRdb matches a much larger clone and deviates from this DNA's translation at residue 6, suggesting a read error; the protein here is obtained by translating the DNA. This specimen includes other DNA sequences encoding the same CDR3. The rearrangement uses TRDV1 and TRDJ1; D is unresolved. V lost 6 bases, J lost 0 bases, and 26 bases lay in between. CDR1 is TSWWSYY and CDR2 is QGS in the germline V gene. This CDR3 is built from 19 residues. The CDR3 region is CALGRALVGTKPYTDKLIF. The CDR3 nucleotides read TGTGCTCTTGGTCGTGCCCTTGTCGGGACCAAACCTTACACCGATAAACTCATCTTT.

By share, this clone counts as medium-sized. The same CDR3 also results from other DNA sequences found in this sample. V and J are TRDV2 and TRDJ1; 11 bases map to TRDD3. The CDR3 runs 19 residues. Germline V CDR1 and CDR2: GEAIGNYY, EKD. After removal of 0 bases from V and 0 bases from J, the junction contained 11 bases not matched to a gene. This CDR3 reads CACDTVNGGYATYTDKLIF. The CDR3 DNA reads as TGTGCCTGTGACACCGTGAATGGGGGATACGCGACGTACACCGATAAACTCATCTTT.

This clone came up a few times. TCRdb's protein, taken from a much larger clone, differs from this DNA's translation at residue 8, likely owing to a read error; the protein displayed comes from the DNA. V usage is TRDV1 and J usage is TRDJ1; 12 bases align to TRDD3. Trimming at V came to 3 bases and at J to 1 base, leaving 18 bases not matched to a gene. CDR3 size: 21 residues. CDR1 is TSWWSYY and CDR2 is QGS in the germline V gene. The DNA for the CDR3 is TGTGCTCTTGGGGACCCTCTGGATTACTGGGGGATACAGCCGTTCACCGATAAACTCATCTTT. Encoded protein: CALGDPLDYWGIQPFTDKLIF.

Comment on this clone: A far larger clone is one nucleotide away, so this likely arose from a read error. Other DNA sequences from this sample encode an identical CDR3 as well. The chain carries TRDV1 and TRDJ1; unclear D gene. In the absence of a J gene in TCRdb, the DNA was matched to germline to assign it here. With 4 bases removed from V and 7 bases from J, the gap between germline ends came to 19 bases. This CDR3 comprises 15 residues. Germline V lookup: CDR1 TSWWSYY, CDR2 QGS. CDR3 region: CALGAPLLRTAKLIF. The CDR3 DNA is TGTGCTCTTGGGGCACCCCTCCTCCGTACTGCTAAACTCATCTTT.

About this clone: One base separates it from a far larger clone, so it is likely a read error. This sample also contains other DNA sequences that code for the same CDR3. CDR3 sequence reads: CAITPSYWGIYTDKLIF. In DNA, the CDR3 is TGTGCCATAACCCCTTCGTACTGGGGGATCTACACCGATAAGCTCATCTTT. The V gene was identified as TRDV2, while no J gene was called; the DNA was not used to check the table's D call, TRDD3. CDR1 GEAIGNYY and CDR2 EKD come from the germline V gene. CDR3 length: 17 amino acids.

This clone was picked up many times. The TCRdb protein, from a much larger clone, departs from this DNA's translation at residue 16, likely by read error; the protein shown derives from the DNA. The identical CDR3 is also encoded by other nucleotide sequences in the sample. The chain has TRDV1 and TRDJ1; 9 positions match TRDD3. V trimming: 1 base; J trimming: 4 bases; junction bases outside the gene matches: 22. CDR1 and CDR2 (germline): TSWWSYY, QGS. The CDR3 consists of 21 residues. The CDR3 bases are TGTGCTCTTGGGGAACATTGCCCCTACGAGGTGGGGGATAAATCGGGCGATAAACTCATCTTT. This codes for CALGEHCPYEVGDKSGDKLIF.

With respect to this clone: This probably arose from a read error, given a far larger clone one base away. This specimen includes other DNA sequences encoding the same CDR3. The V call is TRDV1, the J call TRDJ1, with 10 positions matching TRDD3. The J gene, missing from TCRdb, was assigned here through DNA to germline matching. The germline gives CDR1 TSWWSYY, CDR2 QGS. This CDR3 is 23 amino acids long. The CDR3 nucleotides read TGTGCTCTCGGGGAACTAGAGACGAAAGCGGAGGTCGCGTTTCTGGGGGATAGAAAGGAACTCATCTTT. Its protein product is CALGELETKAEVAFLGDRKELIF.

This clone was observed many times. CDR3 in DNA: TGTGCCTGTGACGGCGTCCTGAAGTCCGGGGATACGGGCGATAAACTCATCTTT. Encoded protein: CACDGVLKSGDTGDKLIF. This sequence joins TRDV2 and TRDJ1, with 9 bases fitting TRDD3. V lost 3 bases, J lost 4 bases, and 17 bases stayed unmatched. CDR1 is GEAIGNYY, CDR2 EKD, per germline. The CDR3 totals 18 residues.

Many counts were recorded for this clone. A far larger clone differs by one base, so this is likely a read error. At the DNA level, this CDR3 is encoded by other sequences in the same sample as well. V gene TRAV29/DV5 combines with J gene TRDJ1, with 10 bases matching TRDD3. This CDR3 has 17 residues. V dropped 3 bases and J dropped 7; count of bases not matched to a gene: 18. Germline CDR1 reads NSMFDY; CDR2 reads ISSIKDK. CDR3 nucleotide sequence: TGTGCAGCAACGCTCCGTATAGGGGGATACGCGCGGTTTAAACTCATCTTT. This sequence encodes CAATLRIGGYARFKLIF.

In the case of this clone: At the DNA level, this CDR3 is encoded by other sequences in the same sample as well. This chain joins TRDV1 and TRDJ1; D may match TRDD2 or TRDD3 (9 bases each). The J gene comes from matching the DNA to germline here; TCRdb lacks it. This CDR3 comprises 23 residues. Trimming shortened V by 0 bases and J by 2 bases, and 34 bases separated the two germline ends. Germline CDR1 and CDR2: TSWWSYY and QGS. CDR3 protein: CALGELRPSYTGGRSLYTDKLIF. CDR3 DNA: TGTGCTCTTGGGGAACTACGGCCTTCCTACACTGGGGGACGTTCATTGTATACCGATAAACTCATCTTT.

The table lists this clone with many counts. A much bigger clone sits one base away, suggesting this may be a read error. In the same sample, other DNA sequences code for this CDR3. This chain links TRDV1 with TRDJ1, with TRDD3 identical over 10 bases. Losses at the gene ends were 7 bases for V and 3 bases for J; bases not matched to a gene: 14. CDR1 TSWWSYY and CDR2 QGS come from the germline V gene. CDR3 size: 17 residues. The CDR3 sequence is CALATLLRGIRSDKLIF. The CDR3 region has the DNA TGTGCTCTTGCGACTCTCTTACGGGGGATACGATCCGATAAACTCATCTTT.

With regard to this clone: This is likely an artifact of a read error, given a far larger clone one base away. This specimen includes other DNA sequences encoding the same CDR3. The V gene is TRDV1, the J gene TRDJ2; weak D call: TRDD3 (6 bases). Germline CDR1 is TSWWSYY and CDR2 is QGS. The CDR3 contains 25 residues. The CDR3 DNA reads TGTGCTCTCGGGGAACCGGACCGGGGGGACGCCTTCAAACATTCAGCCTCCACTTTGACAGCACAACTCTTCTTT. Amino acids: CALGEPDRGDAFKHSASTLTAQLFF.

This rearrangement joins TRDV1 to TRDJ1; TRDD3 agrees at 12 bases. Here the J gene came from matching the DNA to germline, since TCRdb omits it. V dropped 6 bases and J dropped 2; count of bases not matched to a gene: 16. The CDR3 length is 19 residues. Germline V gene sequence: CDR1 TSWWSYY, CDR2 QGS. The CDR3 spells CALGPAGGYAGEGTDKLIF. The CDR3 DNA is TGTGCTCTTGGCCCCGCTGGGGGATACGCGGGTGAAGGGACCGATAAACTCATCTTT.

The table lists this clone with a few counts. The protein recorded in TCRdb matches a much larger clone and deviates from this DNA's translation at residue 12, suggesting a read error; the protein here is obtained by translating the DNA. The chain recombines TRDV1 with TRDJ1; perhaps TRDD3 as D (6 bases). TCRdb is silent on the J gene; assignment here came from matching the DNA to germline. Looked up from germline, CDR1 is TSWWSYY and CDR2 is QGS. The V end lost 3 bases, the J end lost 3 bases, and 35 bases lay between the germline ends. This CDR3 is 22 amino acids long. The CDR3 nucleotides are TGTGCTCTTGGGGAGCCCAATACAGCTCGGATACCGGGGGTCCTCCTGCCCGATAAACTCATCTTT. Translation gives CALGEPNTARIPGVLLPDKLIF.

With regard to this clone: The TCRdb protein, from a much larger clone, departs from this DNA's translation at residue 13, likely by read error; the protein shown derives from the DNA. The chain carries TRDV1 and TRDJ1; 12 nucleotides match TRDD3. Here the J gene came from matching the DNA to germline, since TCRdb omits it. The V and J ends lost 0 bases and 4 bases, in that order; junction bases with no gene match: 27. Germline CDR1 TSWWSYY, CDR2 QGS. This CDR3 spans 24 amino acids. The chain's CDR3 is CALGELVTLPSYRDAGGYGDKLIF. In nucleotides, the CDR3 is TGTGCTCTTGGGGAACTAGTGACACTTCCTTCCTACAGGGATGCTGGGGGATACGGCGATAAACTCATCTTT.

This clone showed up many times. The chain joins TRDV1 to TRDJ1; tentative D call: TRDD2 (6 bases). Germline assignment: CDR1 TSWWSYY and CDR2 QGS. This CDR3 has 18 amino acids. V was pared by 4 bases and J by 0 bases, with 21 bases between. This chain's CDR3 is CALGALSGAFQNTDKLIF. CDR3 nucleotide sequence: TGTGCTCTTGGGGCATTAAGTGGGGCCTTCCAAAACACCGATAAACTCATCTTT.

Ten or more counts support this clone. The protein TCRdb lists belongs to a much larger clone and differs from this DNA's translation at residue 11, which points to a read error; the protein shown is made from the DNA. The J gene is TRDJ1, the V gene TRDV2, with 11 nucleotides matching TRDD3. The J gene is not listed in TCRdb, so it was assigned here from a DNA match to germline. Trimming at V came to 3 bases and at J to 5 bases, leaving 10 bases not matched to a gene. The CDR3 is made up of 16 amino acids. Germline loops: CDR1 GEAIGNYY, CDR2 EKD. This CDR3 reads CACDPLGDTFKDKLIF. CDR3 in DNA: TGTGCCTGTGACCCCCTGGGGGATACATTTAAAGATAAACTCATCTTT.

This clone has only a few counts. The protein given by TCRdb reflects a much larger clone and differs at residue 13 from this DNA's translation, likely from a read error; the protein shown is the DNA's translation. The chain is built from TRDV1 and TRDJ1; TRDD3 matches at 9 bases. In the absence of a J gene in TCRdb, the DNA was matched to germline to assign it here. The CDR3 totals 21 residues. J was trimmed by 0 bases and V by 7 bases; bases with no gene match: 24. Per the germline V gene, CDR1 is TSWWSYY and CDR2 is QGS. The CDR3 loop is CALVVTITGGLQRTYTDKLIF. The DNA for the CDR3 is TGTGCTCTTGTGGTTACCATTACTGGGGGACTCCAGCGCACGTACACCGATAAACTCATCTTT.